This T cell receptor (beta chain) was recovered during a study of technical replicates of blood from four donors. This CDR3 comprises 16 residues. Germline V CDR1 and CDR2: SGHTA, FQGNSA. Trimming took 1 base from V and 5 from J, leaving 18 bases between them. Clones were sequenced by immunoSEQ multiplex PCR, and TCRdb holds only the in-frame ones, with some missing. The table has fewer than 90,000 clones, roughly 90% seen once. Sequencing was performed on T cells isolated from PBMCs. The chain uses TRBV7-2 and TRBJ2-7; tentatively, D is TRBD2 (5 bases). This TCR derives from a human donor in good health. The CDR3, as DNA: TGTGCCAGCAGCTTAGGGGTCGGGGTGCGCAGTGACGAGCAGTACTTC. It translates to CASSLGVGVRSDEQYF. Using reference TRBV7-2 and TRBJ2-7 for the parts outside the CDR3, the full variable domain is GAGVSQSPSNKVTEKGKDVELRCDPISGHTALYWYRQSLGQGLEFLIYFQGNSAPDKSGLPSDRFSAERTGGSVSTLTIQRTQQEDSAVYLCASSLGVGVRSDEQYFGPGTRLTVT.